The T cell receptor (beta chain) under discussion was sequenced for a study of PD-1 blockade in classical Hodgkin lymphoma. Overall study: Every 2 weeks, patients had 3 mg/kg nivolumab intravenously. Findings of the study overall: Newly diagnosed patients had baseline TCR diversity that was reportedly lower than that of healthy donors. Repertoire difference causes, possibly disease activity or prior therapy, remain undefined. By C4D1 there was a significant rise in CD4+ TCR diversity but not in CD8+ TCR diversity.

The V end was cut by 2 bases, the J end by 2 bases, with 10 bases between. Germline V CDR1 and CDR2: MGHDK, SYGVNS. The length of the CDR3 is 15 residues. About this clone: Antigen: not known.

Here immunoSEQ multiplex PCR was the method, and the copy in TCRdb shows in-frame clones only, minus some. The sample holds more than 85,000 clones, approximately 89% seen once. Time point indicated: cycle 4 day 1 (C4D1), after 6 weeks of nivolumab. Following autologous stem cell transplantation, relapse occurred in every patient, and exposure to brentuximab vedotin varied. Material: peripheral blood mononuclear cells (PBMCs), obtained before the fourth cycle of nivolumab. The sequence was collected from a human donor with classical Hodgkin lymphoma. The rearrangement joins TRBV25-1 to TRBJ1-5; a possible D gene is TRBD1 (5 bases). This chain's CDR3 is CASSEGGEGNQPQHF. DNA for the CDR3: TGTGCCAGCAGTGAAGGGGGGGAGGGCAATCAGCCCCAGCATTTT.